This T cell receptor beta chain comes out of a study of post-analysis software for immune sequencing data. In the case of this clonotype: Its antigen is undetermined.

Whole-study findings and limits: Significantly decreased normalized Chao1 diversity was recorded for multiple sclerosis patients relative to controls. Those samples that were prepared in the same batch co-clustered strongly by F measure. TRBV segments more frequent in patients than in controls numbered five and included TRBV5-6, TRBV5-1 and TRBV20-1.

Germline V gene data show CDR1 as SGHRS and CDR2 as YFSETQ. V was shortened by 1 base and J by 6 bases, with 8 bases between the two germline ends. This CDR3 spans 13 amino acids. Unique-molecular-identifier-tagged TCR beta cDNA libraries were used. Once roughly 1 to 10 million T cells were used, a few hundred thousand cDNA molecules resulted. One entry per CDR3 protein, called by TCRdb with MiXCR from the PCR reads. The sample records 450,000 or so distinct CDR3 sequences, 40% to 55% being singletons. This TCR derives from a girl aged 5 to 17 with multiple sclerosis. The chain carries TRBV5-1 and TRBJ2-1; D remains unclear. Sample: blood. CDR3 region: CASSLNLRNEQFF. The DNA of the CDR3 is TGCGCCAGCAGCTTGAACCTTCGCAATGAGCAGTTCTTC.